This T cell receptor beta chain was identified during a study of blood T cells in healthy people across ages. Primed by a sample-barcoded 5' primer and a J-beta primer mix, a second PCR proceeded for 7 to 11 cycles. One entry per CDR3 protein results from TCRdb running MiXCR on the 5' RACE reads. Altogether about 1,400,000 distinct CDR3 sequences are present, 42% being singletons, with the ten largest covering 7% to 9.5%. Germline loops: CDR1 MGHDK, CDR2 SYGVNS. J was trimmed by 8 bases and V by 6 bases; bases with no gene match: 15. The CDR3 has 15 amino acids. This chain uses TRBV25-1 with TRBJ1-2; 7 nucleotides line up with TRBD1. The TCR was taken from a young woman in good health. Sequenced: blood. The CDR3 DNA is TGTGCCAGCAGAGCCCGGACAGGATCTTGGGGAGGCTACACCTTC. It is translated as CASRARTGSWGGYTF.